One sample yielded the 17 T cell receptor beta chains listed below, sequenced in a study of shared clonotypes between healthy human individuals. Naive CD8 cells, CD45RO-negative and positively selected for CCR7, excluded terminally differentiated effector memory CD45RA+ cells. Libraries were prepared by immunoSEQ multiplex PCR; TCRdb keeps only in-frame clonotypes and omits some of them. In the table there are more than 600,000 clones, under 95% of which are singletons. The specimen sequenced was naive CD8+ T cells sorted from blood. All receptors come from a young man in good health.

CDR3 nucleotide sequence: TGTGCCAGCAGCTTAGCCGGGACAGGGGCTCAAGAGACCCAGTACTTC. Amino acids: CASSLAGTGAQETQYF. The rearrangement uses TRBV7-9 and TRBJ2-5; TRBD1 agrees at 10 bases. This CDR3 comprises 16 residues. V gave up 0 bases and J gave up 2 bases; unmatched junction bases: 3. Germline CDR1 is SEHNR and CDR2 is FQNEAQ (reference sequence). The variable domain in full, with the rest retrieved from reference TRBV7-9 and TRBJ2-5, is DTGVSQNPRHKITKRGQNVTFRCDPISEHNRLYWYRQTLGQGPEFLTYFQNEAQLEKSRLLSDRFSAERPKGSFSTLEIQRTEQGDSAMYLCASSLAGTGAQETQYFGPGTRLLVL.

This sequence joins TRBV30 and TRBJ2-7, with 7 bases identical to TRBD1. J lost 4 bases, V lost 4 bases, and 25 bases had no gene match. The germline V gene encodes CDR1 GTSNPN and CDR2 SVGIG (reference sequence). The CDR3 has 19 amino acids. This CDR3 is CAWTDPGTAITALYYEQYF. Here the CDR3 DNA reads TGTGCCTGGACCGATCCCGGGACAGCAATCACGGCCCTTTATTACGAGCAGTACTTC.

This clone came up once. The chain couples TRBV29-1 to TRBJ2-3; 7 bases line up with TRBD1. Germline V gene sequence: CDR1 SQVTM, CDR2 ANQGSEA. The CDR3 has 15 residues. Losses at the gene ends were 7 bases for V and 4 bases for J; bases not matched to a gene: 14. As DNA, the CDR3 is TGCAGCGCGGGGAAACAGGGGAAGGGCTCAGATACGCAGTATTTT. Its translation: CSAGKQGKGSDTQYF.

This clone was found once. This rearrangement joins TRBV7-9 to TRBJ2-5; weak D call: TRBD2 (6 bases). Trimming pared 5 bases from V and 4 bases from J, leaving 17 bases between. There are 15 residues in the CDR3. Germline V gene sequence: CDR1 SEHNR, CDR2 FQNEAQ (reference sequence). The CDR3 nucleotides read TGTGCCAGCAGCGGCGGGACGTATGACAGAGAGACCCAGTACTTC. Its protein product is CASSGGTYDRETQYF.

The chain employs TRBV27 and TRBJ2-7; 7 positions agree with TRBD1. V was clipped by 5 bases and J by 2 bases; unmatched bases: 12. CDR3 length: 16 amino acids. The germline gives CDR1 MNHEY, CDR2 SMNVEV (reference sequence). The CDR3: CASSISTGTTTYEQYF. The CDR3 DNA is TGTGCCAGCAGTATCTCGACAGGGACGACAACCTACGAGCAGTACTTC.

The J gene is TRBJ2-3, the V gene TRBV9, with D possibly being TRBD2 (6 bases). From germline, CDR1 is SGDLS and CDR2 YYNGEE. Trimming removed 5 bases at V and 2 bases at J, with 21 bases between. CDR3 size: 17 residues. CDR3 residues: CASSATQGLLSTDTQYF. The DNA for the CDR3 is TGTGCCAGCAGTGCTACCCAGGGACTCCTGTCCACAGATACGCAGTATTTT.

The V gene is TRBV5-1, the J gene TRBJ2-1; D might be TRBD1 or TRBD2, each matching 6 bases. The ends were cut back, 0 bases at V and 8 bases at J, with 12 bases in the middle. Per the germline V gene, CDR1 is SGHRS and CDR2 is YFSETQ. The CDR3 totals 14 residues. The CDR3 loop reads CASSLGLGGDEQFF. The CDR3, as DNA: TGCGCCAGCAGCTTGGGACTAGGGGGTGATGAGCAGTTCTTC.

The chain joins TRBV7-3 to TRBJ2-5; D unclear. Trimming took off 4 bases at V and 3 bases at J, with 3 bases between the two ends. The CDR3 contains 11 residues. Germline V gives CDR1 SGHTA, CDR2 FQGTGA. CDR3 bases: TGTGCCAGCAGCTATGAAGAGACCCAGTACTTC. Residues: CASSYEETQYF.

About this clone: Other DNA sequences in this specimen translate into the identical CDR3. The chain combines TRBV11-2 with TRBJ2-1, with 10 bases identical to TRBD2. V lost 1 base, J lost 8 bases, and 2 bases stayed unmatched. This CDR3 is 14 amino acids long. CDR1 is SGHAT, CDR2 FQNNGV, per germline. The CDR3 is CASSLVAGGYEQFF. CDR3 in DNA: TGTGCCAGCAGCTTAGTAGCGGGAGGATATGAGCAGTTCTTC.

The rearrangement links TRBV15 to TRBJ2-1; the match to TRBD2 covers 15 bases. This CDR3 is built from 15 residues. Germline lookup yields CDR1 LNHNV and CDR2 YYDKDF (reference sequence). Trimming took 6 bases from V and 7 from J; bases not matched to a gene: 4. The CDR3 DNA reads TGTGCCACCAGGGGACTAGCGGGAGGACATAATGAGCAGTTCTTC. Its protein product is CATRGLAGGHNEQFF.

The V and J genes are TRBV14 and TRBJ2-1; D remains ambiguous. V was trimmed by 2 bases and J by 2 bases, leaving 19 bases between them. Germline assignment: CDR1 SGHDN and CDR2 FVKESK. The CDR3 is 18 amino acids. CDR3 sequence: CASSQTRFKGATYNEQFF. The CDR3 nucleotides read TGTGCCAGCAGCCAAACCCGGTTTAAAGGAGCTACCTACAATGAGCAGTTCTTC.

The rearrangement joins TRBV7-6 to TRBJ2-3; TRBD2 matches 11 bases. The ends lost 1 base at V and 6 bases at J; junction bases unmatched: 6. CDR1 and CDR2 from the germline V gene are SGHVS and FNYEAQ. The CDR3 covers 16 residues. In nucleotides, the CDR3 is TGTGCCAGCAGCTTAGAGCTAGCGGGAGGATCGGATACGCAGTATTTT. The encoded protein is CASSLELAGGSDTQYF.

The chain uses TRBV7-9 and TRBJ2-1; D gene unclear. V dropped 5 bases and J dropped 9 bases, with 14 bases sitting between them. The CDR3 sequence is 13 residues long. CDR1 is SEHNR, CDR2 FQNEAQ, per germline (reference sequence). The CDR3, as DNA: TGTGCCAGCAGCGAAAGTACGAGGTTTGAGCAGTTCTTC. It specifies CASSESTRFEQFF.

This chain uses TRBV7-9 with TRBJ2-7; no reliable D call. CDR3 length: 13 amino acids. From germline, CDR1 is SEHNR and CDR2 FQNEAQ (reference sequence). The V end was cut by 6 bases, the J end by 2 bases, with 11 bases between. CDR3 in amino acids: CASRPASPYEQYF. Written as DNA, the CDR3 is TGTGCCAGCAGGCCCGCCTCCCCCTACGAGCAGTACTTC.

J is TRBJ1-1 and V is TRBV19; a weak D match, TRBD1 (6 bases). CDR1 LNHDA and CDR2 SQIVND come from the germline V gene (reference sequence). The CDR3 runs to 13 residues. Deletions cut 5 bases from V and 5 bases from J, with 12 bases between. For the CDR3, the DNA is TGTGCCAGTAGTGCCACAGGGTATACTGAAGCTTTCTTT. Its translation: CASSATGYTEAFF.

This sequence joins TRBV4-1 and TRBJ2-7, with TRBD2 identical over 8 bases. The germline V gene encodes CDR1 MGHRA and CDR2 YSYEKL. The CDR3 sequence is 15 residues long. V lost 4 bases and J lost 0; bases outside the gene matches: 5. The CDR3 nucleotides read TGCGCCAGCAGCCCCTTAGCGGGAAGCTCCTACGAGCAGTACTTC. Its protein is CASSPLAGSSYEQYF.

This clone came up once. V gene TRBV27 combines with J gene TRBJ2-7; 9 bases are a match to TRBD1. Germline CDR1 and CDR2: MNHEY and SMNVEV (reference sequence). V lost 5 bases, J lost 2 bases, and 4 bases stayed unmatched. The CDR3 length is 14 residues. As DNA, the CDR3 is TGTGCCAGCAGTGGTACAGGGGGCACCTACGAGCAGTACTTC. Protein product: CASSGTGGTYEQYF.